The entry below describes one T cell receptor (beta chain). The antigen is undetermined. The entry originates in a study of long-term antiretroviral therapy in people with HIV. Study information: The 2015 recommendation for immediate ART came about a decade after the earliest samples.

Study outcomes and limitations: It was not possible to obtain data on ART adherence, viral resistance or therapy changes.

The germline CDR1 and CDR2 sequences are MNHNS and SASEGT. Unmatched junction bases numbered 14, after V lost 5 bases and J lost 8 bases. CDR3 length: 15 amino acids. Run at survey level, the immunoSEQ assay was version v3.0. Method: immunoSEQ multiplex PCR; TCRdb's copy keeps in-frame clones and lacks some. The sample includes more than 30,000 clones, about 80% of them seen just once. The chain carries TRBV6-1 and TRBJ1-2; 7 nucleotides match TRBD1. The clonotype originates from a man younger than 30 with HIV. The sample here was unsorted PBMCs, taken 0.4 years before starting antiretroviral therapy. CDR3: CASSRDRPNEGGYTF. For the CDR3, the DNA is TGTGCCAGCAGTCGGGACAGACCGAACGAGGGGGGCTACACCTTC.